The entry that follows covers one T cell receptor (beta chain) sequence. The data derive from a study of blood T cell repertoires in COVID-19. In the study overall: Material from acute and convalescent COVID-19 was sourced from the United States, Italy and Spain.

Living in about 25 US areas, the participants were between roughly 18 and 95 years of age. It was within 2 weeks before study entry that exposed participants met a COVID-19 case. Germline V lookup: CDR1 GTSNPN, CDR2 SVGIG (reference sequence). The ends were cut back, 5 bases at V and 0 bases at J, with 8 bases in the middle. This CDR3 has 14 residues. TCRdb's copy holds only in-frame clones and misses some; the assay was immunoSEQ multiplex PCR. The sample lists 200,000 or so clones, around 90% occurring once. The chain employs TRBV30 and TRBJ1-6; no clear D gene. This TCR derives from a woman in her twenties or thirties who had been exposed to COVID-19. Sequenced material: PBMCs or T cells enriched from blood (not recorded which). The CDR3 sequence is CAWVPSSYNSPLHF. In DNA, the CDR3 is TGTGCCTGGGTGCCGAGCTCCTATAATTCACCCCTCCACTTT.